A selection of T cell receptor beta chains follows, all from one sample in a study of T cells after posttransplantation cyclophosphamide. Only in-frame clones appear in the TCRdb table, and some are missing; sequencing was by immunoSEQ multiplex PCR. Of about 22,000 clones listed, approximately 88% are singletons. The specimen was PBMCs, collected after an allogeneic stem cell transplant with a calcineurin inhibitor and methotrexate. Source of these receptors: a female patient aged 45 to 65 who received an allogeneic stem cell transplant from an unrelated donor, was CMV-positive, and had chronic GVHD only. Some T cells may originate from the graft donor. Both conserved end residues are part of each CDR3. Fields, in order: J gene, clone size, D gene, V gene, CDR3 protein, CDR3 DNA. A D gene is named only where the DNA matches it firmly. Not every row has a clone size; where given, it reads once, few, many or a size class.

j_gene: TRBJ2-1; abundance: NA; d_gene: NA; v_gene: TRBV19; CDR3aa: CASSISGPSREQFF; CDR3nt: TGTGCCAGTAGTATTAGCGGCCCCAGCAGGGAGCAGTTCTTC
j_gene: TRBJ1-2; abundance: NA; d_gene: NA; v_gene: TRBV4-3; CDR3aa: CASSQVLAGIYGYTF; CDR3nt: TGCGCCAGCAGCCAAGTGCTCGCGGGGATCTATGGCTACACCTTC
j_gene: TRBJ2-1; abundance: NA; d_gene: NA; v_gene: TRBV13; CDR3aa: CASSPLSGDEQFF; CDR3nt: TGTGCCAGCAGCCCCCTCTCGGGGGATGAGCAGTTCTTC
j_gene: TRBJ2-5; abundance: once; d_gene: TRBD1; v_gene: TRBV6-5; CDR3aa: CASSYSIGQGQETQYF; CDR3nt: TGTGCCAGCAGTTACTCGATTGGACAGGGTCAAGAGACCCAGTACTTC
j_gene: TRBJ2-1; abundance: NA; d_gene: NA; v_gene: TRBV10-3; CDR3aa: CAISVGVYPNEQFF; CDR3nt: TGTGCCATCAGCGTAGGGGTATATCCCAATGAGCAGTTCTTC
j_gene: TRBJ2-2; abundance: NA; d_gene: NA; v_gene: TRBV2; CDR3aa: CASSGIRAGGELFF; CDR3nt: TGTGCCAGCAGTGGAATCCGCGCGGGCGGGGAGCTGTTTTTT
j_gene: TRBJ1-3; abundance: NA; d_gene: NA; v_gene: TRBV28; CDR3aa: CASSLRAGISGNTIYF; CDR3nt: TGTGCCAGCAGTTTGAGGGCCGGAATCTCTGGAAACACCATATATTTT
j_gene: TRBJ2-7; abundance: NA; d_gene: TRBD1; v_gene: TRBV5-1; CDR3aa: CASSFGQGSSYEQYF; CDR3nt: TGCGCCAGCAGCTTCGGACAGGGGTCCTCCTACGAGCAGTACTTC
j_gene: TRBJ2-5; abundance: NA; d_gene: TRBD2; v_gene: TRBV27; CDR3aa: CASRPSGRGIQETQYF; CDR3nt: TGTGCCAGCAGGCCTAGCGGGAGGGGAATTCAAGAGACCCAGTACTTC
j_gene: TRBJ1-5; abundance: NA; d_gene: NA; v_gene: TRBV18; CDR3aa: CASSPPGGGNQPQHF; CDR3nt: TGTGCCAGCTCACCACCAGGGGGAGGGAACCAGCCCCAGCATTTT
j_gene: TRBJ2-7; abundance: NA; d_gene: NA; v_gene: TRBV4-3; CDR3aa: CASSQDPGPYEQYF; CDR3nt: TGCGCCAGCAGCCAAGACCCGGGTCCCTACGAGCAGTACTTC
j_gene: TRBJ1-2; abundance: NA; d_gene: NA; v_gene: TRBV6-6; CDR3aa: CASSLTGPNYGYTF; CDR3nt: TGTGCCAGCAGCCTCACAGGGCCAAACTATGGCTACACCTTC
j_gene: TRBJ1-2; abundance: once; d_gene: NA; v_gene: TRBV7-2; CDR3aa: CASSSQGFGGYTF; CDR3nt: TGTGCCAGCAGCTCTCAGGGGTTCGGTGGCTACACCTTC
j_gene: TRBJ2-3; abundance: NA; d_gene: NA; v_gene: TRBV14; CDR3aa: CASSHRGLRADTQYF; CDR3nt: TGTGCCAGCAGCCATAGGGGACTCCGCGCAGATACGCAGTATTTT
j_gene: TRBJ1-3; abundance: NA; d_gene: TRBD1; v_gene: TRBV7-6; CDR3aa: CASSHGQGSSGNTIYF; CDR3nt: TGTGCCAGCAGCCACGGACAGGGGAGCTCTGGAAACACCATATATTTT
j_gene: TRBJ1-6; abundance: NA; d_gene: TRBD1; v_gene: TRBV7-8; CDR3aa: CASSCRDRPNSPLHF; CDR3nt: TGTGCCAGCAGCTGCCGGGACAGGCCTAATTCACCCCTCCACTTT
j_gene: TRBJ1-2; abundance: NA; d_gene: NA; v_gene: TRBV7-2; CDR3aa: CASSSRGWTEKAINYGYTF; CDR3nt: TGTGCCAGCAGCTCTAGAGGGTGGACAGAAAAAGCTATTAACTATGGCTACACCTTC
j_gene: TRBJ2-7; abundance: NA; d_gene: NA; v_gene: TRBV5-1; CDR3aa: CASCLRGAGSYEQYF; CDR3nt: TGCGCCAGCTGCTTGCGCGGGGCAGGGAGTTACGAGCAGTACTTC
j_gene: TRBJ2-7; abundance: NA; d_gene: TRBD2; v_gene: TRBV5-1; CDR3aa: CASSLSAGEPYEQYF; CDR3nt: TGCGCCAGCAGCTTGAGTGCGGGAGAGCCCTACGAGCAGTACTTC
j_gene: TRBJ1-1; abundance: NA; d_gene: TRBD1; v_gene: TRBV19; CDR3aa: CASKHPHGTGGRGMNTEAFF; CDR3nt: TGTGCCAGTAAACATCCACATGGGACAGGCGGACGTGGGATGAACACTGAAGCTTTCTTT
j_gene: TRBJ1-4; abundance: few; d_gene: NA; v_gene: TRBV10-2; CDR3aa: CASSDSRTSSVFF; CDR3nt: TGCGCCAGCAGTGATTCTAGGACTTCCTCAGTGTTTTTT
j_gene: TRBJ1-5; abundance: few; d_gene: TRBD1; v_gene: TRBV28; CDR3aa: CASSFQGGGNQPQHF; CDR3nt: TGTGCCAGCAGTTTTCAGGGGGGAGGCAATCAGCCCCAGCATTTT
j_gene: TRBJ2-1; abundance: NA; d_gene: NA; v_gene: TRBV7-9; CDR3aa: CASSLVGGVSYNEQFF; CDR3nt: TGTGCCAGCAGCTTAGTGGGCGGGGTGTCCTACAATGAGCAGTTCTTC
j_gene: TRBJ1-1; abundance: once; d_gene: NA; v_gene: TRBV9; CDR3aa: CASSVVAAGEAFF; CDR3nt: TGTGCCAGCAGCGTAGTGGCGGCCGGGGAAGCTTTCTTT
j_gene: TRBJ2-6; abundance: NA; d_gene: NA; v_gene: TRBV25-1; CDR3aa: CASSEFSVPGANVLTF; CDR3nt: TGTGCCAGCAGTGAATTTTCAGTCCCTGGGGCCAACGTCCTGACTTTC
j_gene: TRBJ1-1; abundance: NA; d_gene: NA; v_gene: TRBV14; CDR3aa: CASSQEFRGSAFF; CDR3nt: TGTGCCAGCAGCCAAGAATTCAGGGGTTCGGCTTTCTTT
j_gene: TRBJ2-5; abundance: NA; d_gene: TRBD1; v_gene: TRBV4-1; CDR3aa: CASSPRDRGPSRQYF; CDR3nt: TGCGCCAGCAGCCCACGGGACAGGGGGCCCTCGCGACAGTACTTC
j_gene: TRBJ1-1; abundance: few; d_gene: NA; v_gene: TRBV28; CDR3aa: CASSFPDTEAFF; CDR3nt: TGTGCCAGCAGTTTCCCCGACACTGAAGCTTTCTTT
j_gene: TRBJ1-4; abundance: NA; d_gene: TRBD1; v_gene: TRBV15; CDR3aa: CATSRDVGDRGEEKLFF; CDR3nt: TGTGCCACCAGCAGAGATGTAGGGGACAGGGGGGAAGAAAAACTGTTTTTT
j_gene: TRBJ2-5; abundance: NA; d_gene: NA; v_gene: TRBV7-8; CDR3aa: CASRPGLQETQYF; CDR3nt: TGTGCCAGCAGGCCGGGACTCCAAGAGACCCAGTACTTC
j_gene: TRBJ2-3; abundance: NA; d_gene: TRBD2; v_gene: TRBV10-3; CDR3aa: CAISESLAGRGTDTQYF; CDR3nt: TGTGCCATCAGTGAGTCCTTAGCGGGGAGGGGCACAGATACGCAGTATTTT
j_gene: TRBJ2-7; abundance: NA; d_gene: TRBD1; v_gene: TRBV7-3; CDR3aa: CASSLTRQGVREQYF; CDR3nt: TGTGCCAGCAGCTTAACAAGACAGGGGGTGAGGGAGCAGTACTTC
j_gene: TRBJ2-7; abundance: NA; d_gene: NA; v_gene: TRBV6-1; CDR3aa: CASSPSHEQYF; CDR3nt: TGTGCCAGCAGTCCCTCCCACGAGCAGTACTTC
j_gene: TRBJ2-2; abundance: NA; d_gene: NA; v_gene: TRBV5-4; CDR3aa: CASSLGLLNTGELFF; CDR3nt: TGTGCCAGCAGCTTGGGACTTCTGAACACCGGGGAGCTGTTTTTT
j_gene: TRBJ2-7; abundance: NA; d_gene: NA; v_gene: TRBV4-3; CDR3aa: CASSQGTGRVEQYF; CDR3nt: TGCGCCAGCAGCCAAGGGACAGGGAGGGTCGAGCAGTACTTC
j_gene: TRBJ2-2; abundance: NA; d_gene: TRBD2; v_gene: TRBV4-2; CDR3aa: CASSQTGLADINTGELFF; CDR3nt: TGTGCCAGCAGCCAGACGGGACTAGCGGATATTAACACCGGGGAGCTGTTTTTT
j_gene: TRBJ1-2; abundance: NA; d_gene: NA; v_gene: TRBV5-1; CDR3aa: CASSLQEGYGYTF; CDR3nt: TGCGCCAGCAGCTTACAGGAGGGCTATGGCTACACCTTC
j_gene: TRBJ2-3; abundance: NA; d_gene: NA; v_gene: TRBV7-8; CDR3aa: CASSLVQGTDTQYF; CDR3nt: TGTGCCAGCAGCTTAGTCCAGGGGACAGATACGCAGTATTTT
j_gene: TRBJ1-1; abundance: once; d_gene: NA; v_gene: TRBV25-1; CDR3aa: CASSEVGGPGTEAFF; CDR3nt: TGTGCCAGCAGTGAAGTTGGGGGCCCCGGCACTGAAGCTTTCTTT
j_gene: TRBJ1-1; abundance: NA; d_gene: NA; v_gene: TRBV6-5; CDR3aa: CASSLQRGNTEAFF; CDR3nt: TGTGCCAGCAGTCTACAGCGGGGGAACACTGAAGCTTTCTTT
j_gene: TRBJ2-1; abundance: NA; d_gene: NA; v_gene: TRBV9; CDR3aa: CASSARLVYNEQFF; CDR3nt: TGTGCCAGCAGCGCCCGACTGGTGTACAATGAGCAGTTCTTC
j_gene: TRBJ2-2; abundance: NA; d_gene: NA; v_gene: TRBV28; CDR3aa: CASRTTGRTGELFF; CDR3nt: TGTGCCAGCAGGACGACAGGACGCACCGGGGAGCTGTTTTTT
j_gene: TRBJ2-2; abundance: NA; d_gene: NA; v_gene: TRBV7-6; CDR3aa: CASSLQGGGAGELFF; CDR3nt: TGTGCCAGCAGCTTACAGGGCGGAGGGGCCGGGGAGCTGTTTTTT
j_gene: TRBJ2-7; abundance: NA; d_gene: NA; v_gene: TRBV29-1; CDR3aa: CSVGGSSYEQYF; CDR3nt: TGCAGCGTTGGTGGTAGTTCCTACGAGCAGTACTTC
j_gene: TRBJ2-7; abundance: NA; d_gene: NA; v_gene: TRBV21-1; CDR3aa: CALVPVHPTYEQYF; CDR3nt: TGTGCCCTGGTCCCGGTCCACCCGACCTACGAGCAGTACTTC
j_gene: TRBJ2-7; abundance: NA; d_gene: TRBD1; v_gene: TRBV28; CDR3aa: CASSFSGTGPSYEQYF; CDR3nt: TGTGCCAGCAGTTTCTCCGGGACAGGGCCCTCCTACGAGCAGTACTTC
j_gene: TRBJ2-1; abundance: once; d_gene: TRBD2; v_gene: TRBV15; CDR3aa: CATSRDQVGGGPGEQFF; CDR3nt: TGTGCCACCAGCAGAGATCAGGTCGGGGGAGGGCCGGGGGAGCAGTTCTTC
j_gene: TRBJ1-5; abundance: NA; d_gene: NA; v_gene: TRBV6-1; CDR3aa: CASISGQGWQPQHF; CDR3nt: TGTGCCAGCATATCGGGCCAGGGCTGGCAGCCCCAGCATTTT
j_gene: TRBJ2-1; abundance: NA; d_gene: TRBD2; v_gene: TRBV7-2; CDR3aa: CASSFYPPSGAYNEQFF; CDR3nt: TGTGCCAGCAGCTTCTACCCCCCTAGCGGAGCTTACAATGAGCAGTTCTTC
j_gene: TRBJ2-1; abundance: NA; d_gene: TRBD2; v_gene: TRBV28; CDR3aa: CASSSGTLYNEQFF; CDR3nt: TGTGCCAGTTCTAGCGGAACCCTTTACAATGAGCAGTTCTTC
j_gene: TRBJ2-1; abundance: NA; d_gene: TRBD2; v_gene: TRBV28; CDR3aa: CASSTLAGLLSNEQFF; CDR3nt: TGTGCCAGCAGTACCCTAGCGGGGCTACTCTCAAATGAGCAGTTCTTC
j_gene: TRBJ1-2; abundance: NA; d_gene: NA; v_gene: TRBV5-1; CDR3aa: CASSGGTSGPHYGYTF; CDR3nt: TGCGCCAGCAGCGGAGGGACTTCCGGCCCTCACTATGGCTACACCTTC
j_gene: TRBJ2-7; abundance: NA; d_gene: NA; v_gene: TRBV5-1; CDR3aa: CASSFHGSSYEQYF; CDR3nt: TGCGCCAGCAGCTTCCACGGTAGCTCCTACGAGCAGTACTTC
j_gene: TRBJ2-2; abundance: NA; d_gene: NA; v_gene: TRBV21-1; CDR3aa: CASSLGELFF; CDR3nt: TGTGCCAGCAGCCTCGGGGAGCTGTTTTTT